One and the same sample provided the 21 T cell receptor beta chains below, sequenced in a study of T-cell memory formation after mild COVID-19. Using its own MiXCR run on the 5' RACE reads, TCRdb lists one record per CDR3 protein. The repertoire holds 120,000 or so distinct CDR3 sequences, about a sixth seen once, with approximately 4.7% in the top ten. The material sequenced was PBMCs or a T cell subset sorted from them (not recorded which). The receptors derive from a man aged 18 to 30 who had mild COVID-19 (a few samples of this study predate the infection). Cell type and time point are not known.

The CDR3 bases are TGTGCCAGCTCGAGGACAGGGGTCGACACCGGGGAGCTGTTTTTT. Protein: CASSRTGVDTGELFF. V and J are TRBV6-5 and TRBJ2-2, with 9 bases matching TRBD1. Germline V gene lookup returns CDR1 MNHEY and CDR2 SVGAGI. This CDR3 contains 15 residues. The V gene end was trimmed by 8 bases and the J gene end by 3 bases; junction bases not matched to a gene: 7.

This rearrangement joins TRBV29-1 to TRBJ1-3; D is undetermined. This CDR3 region has 12 residues. The germline V gene has CDR1 SQVTM and CDR2 ANQGSEA. V shed 8 bases and J shed 4 bases, with 12 bases lying between them. The CDR3 DNA is TGCAGCTATTGGGCCGGCGGAAACACCATATATTTT. As protein: CSYWAGGNTIYF.

This clonotype was detected only a few times. This sequence joins TRBV5-1 and TRBJ2-1; 9 nucleotides agree with TRBD2. J gave up 9 bases and V 3 bases, and 10 bases lay outside the gene matches. The CDR3 runs to 15 residues. Germline V gene lookup returns CDR1 SGHRS and CDR2 YFSETQ. For the CDR3, the DNA is TGCGCCAGCAGCTCCGGGACTAGCCGACTCGGTGAGCAGTTCTTC. Translated, it gives CASSSGTSRLGEQFF.

The table lists this clonotype with many counts. The V gene is TRBV7-2, the J gene TRBJ2-3; D unclear. This CDR3 region has 14 residues. Germline CDR1 reads SGHTA; CDR2 reads FQGNSA. V shed 3 bases and J shed 0 bases, with 7 bases lying between them. As DNA, the CDR3 is TGTGCCAGCAGCTTTGGTGCTAGCACAGATACGCAGTATTTT. Protein product: CASSFGASTDTQYF.

This clonotype was counted a few times. The V gene is TRBV4-1, the J gene TRBJ2-3; no definite D call. Germline lookup yields CDR1 MGHRA and CDR2 YSYEKL. This CDR3 spans 14 amino acids. Trimming left V 1 base short and J 5 bases short, with 10 bases between. The CDR3: CASSQGGYRDTQYF. CDR3 nucleotides: TGCGCCAGCAGCCAAGGAGGTTACAGAGATACGCAGTATTTT.

The V call is TRBV6-5, the J call TRBJ2-5; 7 bases map to TRBD1. CDR3 length equals 13 residues. Germline CDR1 reads MNHEY; CDR2 reads SVGAGI. Trimming removed 5 bases from V and 4 bases from J; junction bases left unmatched: 4. The CDR3: CASSTTGVETQYF. In nucleotides, the CDR3 is TGTGCCAGCAGTACCACAGGGGTAGAGACCCAGTACTTC.

The chain combines TRBV18 with TRBJ2-1; D assignment may be TRBD1 or TRBD2 (5 bases each). Trimming took off 6 bases at V and 12 bases at J, with 12 bases between the two ends. The CDR3 is made up of 11 amino acids. CDR1 is KGHSH and CDR2 is LQKENI in the germline V gene. The CDR3 spells CASSEPGPQFF. The CDR3 DNA sequence: TGTGCCAGCTCCGAACCGGGGCCGCAGTTCTTC.

This chain joins TRBV5-6 and TRBJ2-7, with a tentative D call TRBD1 (5 bases). The CDR3 extends over 14 amino acids. The germline gives CDR1 SGHDT, CDR2 YYEEEE. V was clipped by 0 bases and J by 5 bases, with 12 bases between them. The CDR3 spells CASSLANRYHEQYF. The CDR3 region has the DNA TGTGCCAGCAGCTTGGCCAACAGGTACCACGAGCAGTACTTC.

V gene TRBV19 combines with J gene TRBJ1-4; D is unclear. CDR1 is LNHDA, CDR2 SQIVND, per germline (reference sequence). Trimming took 6 bases from V and 0 from J, leaving 17 bases between them. The CDR3 consists of 17 residues. The CDR3 sequence is CASRRPGRLATNEKLFF. CDR3 DNA sequence: TGTGCCAGTAGAAGACCGGGCCGACTTGCAACTAATGAAAAACTGTTTTTT.

The sample holds a few counts of this clonotype. The V gene is TRBV7-3, the J gene TRBJ1-1, with D possibly being TRBD1 (6 bases). This CDR3 spans 14 amino acids. V was pared by 6 bases and J by 5 bases, with 16 bases between. CDR1 is SGHTA and CDR2 is FQGTGA in the germline V gene. For the CDR3, the DNA is TGTGCCAGCAGTCCAACACAGGGAGGGACTGAAGCTTTCTTT. Translating it yields CASSPTQGGTEAFF. Combining the CDR3 with reference TRBV7-3 and TRBJ1-1 gives the whole variable domain GAGVSQTPSNKVTEKGKYVELRCDPISGHTALYWYRQSLGQGPEFLIYFQGTGAADDSGLPNDRFFAVRPEGSVSTLKIQRTERGDSAVYLCASSPTQGGTEAFFGQGTRLTVV.

J is TRBJ1-1 and V is TRBV18; D is ambiguous. Germline values: CDR1 KGHSH, CDR2 LQKENI. Deletions cut 2 bases from V and 1 base from J, with 5 bases between. The CDR3 sequence is 13 residues long. The CDR3 sequence is CASSPEQNTEAFF. CDR3 nucleotide sequence: TGTGCCAGCTCACCAGAACAGAACACTGAAGCTTTCTTT. The whole variable domain, remainder taken from reference TRBV18 and TRBJ1-1, is NAGVMQNPRHLVRRRGQEARLRCSPMKGHSHVYWYRQLPEEGLKFMVYLQKENIIDESGMPKERFSAEFPKEGPSILRIQQVVRGDSAAYFCASSPEQNTEAFFGQGTRLTVV.

This clonotype appeared a few times. The V call is TRBV6-5, the J call TRBJ1-2; D is possibly TRBD1 (5 bases). The CDR3 loop spans 13 amino acids. Germline CDR1 MNHEY, CDR2 SVGAGI. V lost 2 bases and J 4 bases, leaving 8 bases between the germline ends. The CDR3 DNA reads TGTGCCAGCAGTTACCGGGGGGTCTATGGCTACACCTTC. Protein product: CASSYRGVYGYTF.

V and J are TRBV12-3 or TRBV12-4 and TRBJ2-3, with D possibly being TRBD2 (5 bases). Trimming cost V 7 bases and J 2 bases, with 13 bases left between them. The CDR3 runs 14 residues. Here the CDR3 DNA reads TGTGCCAGCACCGAGTCGGACTTCACAGATACGCAGTATTTT. It encodes CASTESDFTDTQYF.

In its sample, this clonotype was seen many times. The chain employs TRBV6-5 and TRBJ1-1; possible D gene TRBD1, 6 bases. Trimming left V 7 bases short and J 3 bases short, with 18 bases between. This CDR3 contains 15 residues. Per germline, CDR1 MNHEY and CDR2 SVGAGI. The CDR3 coding sequence is TGTGCCAGCACCCCAAGACCCACAGGGCACACTGAAGCTTTCTTT. Translating it yields CASTPRPTGHTEAFF.

This chain connects TRBV10-3 to TRBJ1-1; no clear D gene. Germline assignment: CDR1 ENHRY and CDR2 SYGVKD. The length of the CDR3 is 14 residues. V dropped 6 bases and J dropped 5 bases, with 16 bases sitting between them. This CDR3 is CAIRQGPMGTEAFF. In nucleotides, the CDR3 is TGTGCCATCAGACAAGGGCCCATGGGGACTGAAGCTTTCTTT.

The chain is built from TRBV12-3 or TRBV12-4 and TRBJ2-3, with D possibly being TRBD2 (5 bases). The CDR3 contains 14 residues. V lost 2 bases and J lost 0, with 6 bases in between. This CDR3 is CASSLSGSTDTQYF. The DNA for the CDR3 is TGTGCCAGCAGTTTAAGCGGCAGCACAGATACGCAGTATTTT.

The chain has TRBV5-1 and TRBJ1-4, with a weak D call TRBD1 (6 bases). Germline V CDR1 and CDR2: SGHRS, YFSETQ. The CDR3 length is 15 residues. Trimming took off 0 bases at V and 4 bases at J, with 10 bases between the two ends. The CDR3 DNA reads as TGCGCCAGCAGCTTGGCCGGACAGTTTAATGAAAAACTGTTTTTT. Its translation is CASSLAGQFNEKLFF.

This chain uses TRBV4-1 with TRBJ2-2, with 7 bases that match TRBD2. Germline CDR1 and CDR2: MGHRA and YSYEKL. Trimming at V came to 1 base and at J to 7 bases, leaving 6 bases not matched to a gene. The CDR3 is 15 residues long. CDR3 protein: CASSQASGVDGELFF. The CDR3, as DNA: TGCGCCAGCAGCCAAGCAAGCGGGGTTGACGGGGAGCTGTTTTTT.

CDR3 protein: CASSQTRDRGRRGYGYTF. CDR3 coding DNA: TGCGCCAGCAGCCAGACCCGGGACAGGGGGCGCCGGGGCTATGGCTACACCTTC. The chain links TRBV4-3 to TRBJ1-2, with 12 positions matching TRBD1. The CDR3 has 18 residues. J gave up 4 bases and V 3 bases, and 12 bases lay outside the gene matches. Per germline, CDR1 LGHNA and CDR2 YSLEER.

In its sample, this clonotype was seen a few times. The chain has TRBV24-1 and TRBJ2-3; D uncertain. V lost 3 bases to trimming and J lost 7 bases, with 10 bases between them. Germline V lookup: CDR1 KGHDR, CDR2 SFDVKD. The CDR3 loop spans 13 amino acids. CDR3 sequence (DNA): TGTGCCACCAGTGATATGAGGACGTATACGCAGTATTTT. Translated: CATSDMRTYTQYF.

Note on this clonotype: Possible read error: a much larger clone is one base away. The chain joins TRBV7-2 to TRBJ2-3, with a possible D match to TRBD1 (5 bases). CDR3 length: 13 residues. V was cut by 0 bases and J by 5 bases, with 6 bases left in between. Per the germline V gene, CDR1 is SGHTA and CDR2 is FQGNSA. The CDR3 sequence: CASSLAREDTQYF. CDR3 coding DNA: TGTGCCAGCAGCTTAGCCAGGGAAGATACGCAGTATTTT.